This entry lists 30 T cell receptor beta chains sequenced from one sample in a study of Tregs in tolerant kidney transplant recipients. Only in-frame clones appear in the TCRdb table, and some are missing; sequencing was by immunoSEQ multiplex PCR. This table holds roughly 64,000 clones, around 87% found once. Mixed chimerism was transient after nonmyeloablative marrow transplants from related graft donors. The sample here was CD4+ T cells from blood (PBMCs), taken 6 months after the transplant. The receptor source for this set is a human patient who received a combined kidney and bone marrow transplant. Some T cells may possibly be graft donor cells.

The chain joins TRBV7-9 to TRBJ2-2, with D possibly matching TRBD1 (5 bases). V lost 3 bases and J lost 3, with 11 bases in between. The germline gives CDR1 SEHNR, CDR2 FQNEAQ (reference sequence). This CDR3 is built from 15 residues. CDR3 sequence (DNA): TGTGCCAGCAGCTTCGGAACAGGTTACACCGGGGAGCTGTTTTTT. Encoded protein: CASSFGTGYTGELFF.

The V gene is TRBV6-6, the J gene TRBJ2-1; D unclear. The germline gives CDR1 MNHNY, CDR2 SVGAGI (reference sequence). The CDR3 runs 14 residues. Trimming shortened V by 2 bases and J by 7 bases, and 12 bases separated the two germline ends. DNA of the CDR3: TGTGCCAGCAGTTACCCCTCAGGCGATAATGAGCAGTTCTTC. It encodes CASSYPSGDNEQFF.

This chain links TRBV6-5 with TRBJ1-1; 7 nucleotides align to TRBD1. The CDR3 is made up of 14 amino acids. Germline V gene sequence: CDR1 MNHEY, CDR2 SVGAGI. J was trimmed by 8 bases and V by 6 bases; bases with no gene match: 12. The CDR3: CASRPIQGMREAFF. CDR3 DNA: TGTGCCAGCAGGCCAATACAGGGGATGAGAGAAGCTTTCTTT.

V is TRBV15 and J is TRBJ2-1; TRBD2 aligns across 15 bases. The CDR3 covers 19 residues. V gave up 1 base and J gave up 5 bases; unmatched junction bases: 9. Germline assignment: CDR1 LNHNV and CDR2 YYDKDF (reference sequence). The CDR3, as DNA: TGTGCCACCAGCAGAGGGGGACTAGCGGGAGGCCCATTTCACAATGAGCAGTTCTTC. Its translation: CATSRGGLAGGPFHNEQFF.

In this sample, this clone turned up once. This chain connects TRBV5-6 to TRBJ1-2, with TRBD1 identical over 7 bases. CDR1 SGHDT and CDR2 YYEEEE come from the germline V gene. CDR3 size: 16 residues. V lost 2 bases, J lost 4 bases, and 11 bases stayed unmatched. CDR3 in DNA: TGTGCCAGCAGCTTATCTCCTTGGACAGGCCCCTATGGCTACACCTTC. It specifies CASSLSPWTGPYGYTF.

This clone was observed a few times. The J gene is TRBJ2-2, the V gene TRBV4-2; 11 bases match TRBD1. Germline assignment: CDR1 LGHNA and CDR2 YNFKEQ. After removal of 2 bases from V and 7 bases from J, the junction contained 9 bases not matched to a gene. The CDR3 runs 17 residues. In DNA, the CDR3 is TGTGCCAGCAGCCAATTGCTAGGACAGGGGGCCGGCGGGGAGCTGTTTTTT. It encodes CASSQLLGQGAGGELFF.

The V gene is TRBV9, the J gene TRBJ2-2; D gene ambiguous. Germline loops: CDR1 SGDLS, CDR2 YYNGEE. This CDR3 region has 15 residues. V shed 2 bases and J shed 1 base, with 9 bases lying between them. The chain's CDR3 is CASSVAHMNTGELFF. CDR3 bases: TGTGCCAGCAGCGTGGCCCATATGAACACCGGGGAGCTGTTTTTT.

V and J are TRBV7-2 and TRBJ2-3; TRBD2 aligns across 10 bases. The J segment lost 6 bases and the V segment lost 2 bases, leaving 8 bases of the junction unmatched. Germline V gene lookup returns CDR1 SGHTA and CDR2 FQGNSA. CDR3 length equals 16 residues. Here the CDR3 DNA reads TGTGCCAGCAGCTTACGCAGCGGGAGGGCGGCGGATACGCAGTATTTT. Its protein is CASSLRSGRAADTQYF.

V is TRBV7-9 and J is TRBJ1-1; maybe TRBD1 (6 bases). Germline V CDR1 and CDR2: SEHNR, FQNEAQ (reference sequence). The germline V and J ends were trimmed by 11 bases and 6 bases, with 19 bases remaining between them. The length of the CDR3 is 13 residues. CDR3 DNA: TGTGCCGGACACACAGGGAGAGTCTCTGAAGCTTTCTTT. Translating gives CAGHTGRVSEAFF.

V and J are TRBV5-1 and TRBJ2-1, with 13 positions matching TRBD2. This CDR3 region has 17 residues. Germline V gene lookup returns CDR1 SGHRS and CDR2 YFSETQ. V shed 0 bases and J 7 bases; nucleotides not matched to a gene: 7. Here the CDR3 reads CASSLDILAGGPNEQFF. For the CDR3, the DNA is TGCGCCAGCAGCTTGGATATACTAGCGGGGGGGCCTAATGAGCAGTTCTTC.

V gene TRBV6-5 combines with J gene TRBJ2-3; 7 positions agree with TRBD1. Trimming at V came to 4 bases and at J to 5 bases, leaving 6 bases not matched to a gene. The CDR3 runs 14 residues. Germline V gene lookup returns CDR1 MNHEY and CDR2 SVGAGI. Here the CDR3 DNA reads TGTGCCAGCAGTTTTAGACAGGGTGGAGATACGCAGTATTTT. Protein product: CASSFRQGGDTQYF.

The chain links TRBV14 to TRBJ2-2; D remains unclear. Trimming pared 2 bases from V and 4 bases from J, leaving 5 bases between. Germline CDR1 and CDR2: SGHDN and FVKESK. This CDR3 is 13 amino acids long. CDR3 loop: CASSQTVTGELFF. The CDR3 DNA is TGTGCCAGCAGCCAAACTGTCACCGGGGAGCTGTTTTTT.

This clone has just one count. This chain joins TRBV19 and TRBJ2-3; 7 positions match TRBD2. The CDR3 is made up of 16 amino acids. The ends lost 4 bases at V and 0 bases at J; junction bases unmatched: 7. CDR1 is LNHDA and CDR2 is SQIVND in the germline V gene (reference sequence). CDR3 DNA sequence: TGTGCCAGTAGTACGCGACTAGCAGTGAGCACAGATACGCAGTATTTT. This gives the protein CASSTRLAVSTDTQYF.

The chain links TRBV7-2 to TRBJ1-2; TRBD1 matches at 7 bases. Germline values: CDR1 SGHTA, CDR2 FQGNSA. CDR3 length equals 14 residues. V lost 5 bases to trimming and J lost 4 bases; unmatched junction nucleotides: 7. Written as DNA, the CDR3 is TGTGCCAGCAGCCTTCAGGGGGTGGGCTATGGCTACACCTTC. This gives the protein CASSLQGVGYGYTF.

The CDR3 protein is CASSQRGRRRTYEQYF. CDR3 DNA: TGTGCCAGCAGCCAACGCGGGAGACGTCGTACCTACGAGCAGTACTTC. This chain joins TRBV13 and TRBJ2-7, with TRBD2 matching 7 bases. The CDR3 loop spans 16 amino acids. Germline CDR1 reads PRHDT; CDR2 reads FYEKMQ (reference sequence). J lost 2 bases, V lost 5 bases, and 12 bases had no gene match.

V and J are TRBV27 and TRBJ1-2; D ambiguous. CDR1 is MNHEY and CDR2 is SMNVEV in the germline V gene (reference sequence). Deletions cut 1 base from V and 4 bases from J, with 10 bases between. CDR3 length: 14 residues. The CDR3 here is CASSLFPRTYGYTF. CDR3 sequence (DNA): TGTGCCAGCAGTTTATTTCCGAGAACCTATGGCTACACCTTC.

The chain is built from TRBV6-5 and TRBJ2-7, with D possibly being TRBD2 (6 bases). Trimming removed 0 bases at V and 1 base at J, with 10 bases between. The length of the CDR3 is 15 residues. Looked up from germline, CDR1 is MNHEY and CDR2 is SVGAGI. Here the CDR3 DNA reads TGTGCCAGCAGTTACTCGATCGGGACTTCCTACGAGCAGTACTTC. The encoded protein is CASSYSIGTSYEQYF.

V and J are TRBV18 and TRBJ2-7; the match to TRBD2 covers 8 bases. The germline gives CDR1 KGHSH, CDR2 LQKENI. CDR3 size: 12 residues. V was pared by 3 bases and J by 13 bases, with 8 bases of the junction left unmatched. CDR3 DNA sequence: TGTGCCAGCTCACCTGGGGCGGGAGGACCCTACTTC. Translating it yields CASSPGAGGPYF.

The CDR3 DNA reads TGTGCCAGCAGCCTTAGCGGGGCCCCAGATACGCAGTATTTT. Residues: CASSLSGAPDTQYF. The chain is built from TRBV7-9 and TRBJ2-3; 8 positions match TRBD2. The germline gives CDR1 SEHNR, CDR2 FQNEAQ (reference sequence). Unmatched junction bases numbered 5, after V lost 5 bases and J lost 4 bases. The CDR3 totals 14 residues. Based on the CDR3 plus reference TRBV7-9 and TRBJ2-3, the full variable domain is DTGVSQNPRHKITKRGQNVTFRCDPISEHNRLYWYRQTLGQGPEFLTYFQNEAQLEKSRLLSDRFSAERPKGSFSTLEIQRTEQGDSAMYLCASSLSGAPDTQYFGPGTRLTVL.

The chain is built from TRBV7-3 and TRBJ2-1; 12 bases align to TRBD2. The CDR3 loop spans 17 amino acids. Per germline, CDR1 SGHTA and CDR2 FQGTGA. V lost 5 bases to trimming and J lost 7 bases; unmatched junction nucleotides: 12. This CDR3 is CASSIKPGLAGPNEQFF. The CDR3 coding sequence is TGTGCCAGCAGCATAAAACCGGGACTAGCGGGCCCGAATGAGCAGTTCTTC. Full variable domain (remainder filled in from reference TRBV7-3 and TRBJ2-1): GAGVSQTPSNKVTEKGKYVELRCDPISGHTALYWYRQSLGQGPEFLIYFQGTGAADDSGLPNDRFFAVRPEGSVSTLKIQRTERGDSAVYLCASSIKPGLAGPNEQFFGPGTRLTVL.

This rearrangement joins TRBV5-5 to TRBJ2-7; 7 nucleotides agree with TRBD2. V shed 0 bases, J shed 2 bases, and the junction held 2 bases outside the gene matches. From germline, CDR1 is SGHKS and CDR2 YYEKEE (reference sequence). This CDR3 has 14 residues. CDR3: CASSLELAAYEQYF. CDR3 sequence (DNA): TGTGCCAGCAGCTTGGAGCTAGCGGCCTACGAGCAGTACTTC. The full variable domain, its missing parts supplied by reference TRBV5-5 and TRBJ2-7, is DAGVTQSPTHLIKTRGQQVTLRCSPISGHKSVSWYQQVLGQGPQFIFQYYEKEERGRGNFPDRFSARQFPNYSSELNVNALLLGDSALYLCASSLELAAYEQYFGPGTRLTVT.

The CDR3 DNA follows: TGTGCCATCAGTGAGCTTTGGACAGGGAGGAACACTGAAGCTTTCTTT. It yields the protein CAISELWTGRNTEAFF. The rearrangement joins TRBV10-3 to TRBJ1-1; TRBD1 matches 8 bases. This CDR3 has 16 residues. The V and J ends lost 2 bases and 1 base, in that order; junction bases with no gene match: 6. Germline values: CDR1 ENHRY, CDR2 SYGVKD.

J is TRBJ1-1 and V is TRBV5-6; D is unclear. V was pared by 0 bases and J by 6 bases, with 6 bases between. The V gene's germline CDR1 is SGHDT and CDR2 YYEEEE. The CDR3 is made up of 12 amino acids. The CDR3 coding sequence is TGTGCCAGCAGCTTGGCAGGTTCTGAAGCTTTCTTT. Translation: CASSLAGSEAFF.

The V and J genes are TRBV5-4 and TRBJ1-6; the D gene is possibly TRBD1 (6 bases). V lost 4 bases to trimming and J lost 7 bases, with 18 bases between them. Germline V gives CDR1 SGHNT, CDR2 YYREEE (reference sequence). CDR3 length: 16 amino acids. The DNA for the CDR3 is TGTGCCAGCAGCAGGGAACAGGGAGACAGGAATTCACCCCTCCACTTT. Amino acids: CASSREQGDRNSPLHF.

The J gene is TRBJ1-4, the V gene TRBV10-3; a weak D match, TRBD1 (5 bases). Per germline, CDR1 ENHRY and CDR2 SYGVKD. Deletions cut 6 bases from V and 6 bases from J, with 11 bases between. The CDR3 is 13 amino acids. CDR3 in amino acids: CAISDAGDEKLFF. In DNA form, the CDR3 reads TGTGCCATCAGCGATGCGGGGGATGAAAAACTGTTTTTT.

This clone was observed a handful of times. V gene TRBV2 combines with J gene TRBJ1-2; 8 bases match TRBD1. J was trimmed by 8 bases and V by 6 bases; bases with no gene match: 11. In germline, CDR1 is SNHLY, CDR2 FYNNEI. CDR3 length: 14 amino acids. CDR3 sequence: CASRLTGEVKGYTF. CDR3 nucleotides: TGTGCCAGCAGGCTGACAGGGGAGGTAAAGGGCTACACCTTC.

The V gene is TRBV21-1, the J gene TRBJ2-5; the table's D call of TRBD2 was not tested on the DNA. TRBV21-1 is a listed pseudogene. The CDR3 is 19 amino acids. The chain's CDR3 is CASSKEGVRSSGVVETQYF. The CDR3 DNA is TGTGCCAGCAGCAAAGAGGGAGTACGATCTAGCGGAGTGGTCGAGACCCAGTACTTC.

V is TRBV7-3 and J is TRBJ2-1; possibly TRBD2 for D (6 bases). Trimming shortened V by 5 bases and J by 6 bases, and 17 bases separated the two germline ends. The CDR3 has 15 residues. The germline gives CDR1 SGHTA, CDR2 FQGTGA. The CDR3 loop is CASSPLAVSINEQFF. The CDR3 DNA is TGTGCCAGCAGCCCATTAGCGGTTTCTATCAATGAGCAGTTCTTC.

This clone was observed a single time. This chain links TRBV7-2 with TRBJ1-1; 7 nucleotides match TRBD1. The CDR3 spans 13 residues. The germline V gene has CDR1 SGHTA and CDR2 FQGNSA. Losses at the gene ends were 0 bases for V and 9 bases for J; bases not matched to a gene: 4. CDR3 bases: TGTGCCAGCAGCTTAGCTCGGACAGGAAAAGCTTTCTTT. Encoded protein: CASSLARTGKAFF.

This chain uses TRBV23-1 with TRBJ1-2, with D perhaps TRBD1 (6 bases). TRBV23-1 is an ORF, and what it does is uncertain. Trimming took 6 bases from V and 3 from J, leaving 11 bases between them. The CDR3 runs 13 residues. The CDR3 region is CASRAQGDYGYTF. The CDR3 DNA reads TGCGCCAGCAGGGCACAGGGAGACTATGGCTACACCTTC.